This passage covers 22 T cell receptor beta chains from one sample sequenced in a study of early T cells in non-severe SARS-CoV-2 infection. TCRdb passed the 5' RACE reads through MiXCR, listing each CDR3 protein once. The sample contains 17,000 or so distinct CDR3 sequences, around 6.1% of which appear only once. The starting material was whole blood, obtained at baseline. These receptors originate from an adult who was a healthcare worker with PCR-confirmed SARS-CoV-2 infection or an uninfected control (not recorded which).

This clonotype was detected many times. This chain uses TRBV5-1 with TRBJ1-2; 8 positions match TRBD1. The CDR3 consists of 15 residues. Trimming removed 1 base from V and 3 bases from J; junction bases left unmatched: 5. The germline CDR1 and CDR2 sequences are SGHRS and YFSETQ. The CDR3 sequence: CASSLIQGGHYGYTF. CDR3 coding DNA: TGCGCCAGCAGCTTGATACAGGGGGGACACTATGGCTACACCTTC. The full variable domain, with the rest looked up from reference TRBV5-1 and TRBJ1-2, is KAGVTQTPRYLIKTRGQQVTLSCSPISGHRSVSWYQQTPGQGLQFLFEYFSETQRNKGNFPGRFSGRQFSNSRSEMNVSTLELGDSALYLCASSLIQGGHYGYTFGSGTRLTVV.

Many counts were recorded for this clonotype. V is TRBV12-3 or TRBV12-4 and J is TRBJ2-7; no reliable D call. Deletions cut 3 bases from V and 6 bases from J, with 9 bases between. CDR3 length: 12 amino acids. CDR3 DNA: TGTGCCAGCAGTTTTGTAGGGTCCGAGCAGTACTTC. Translating gives CASSFVGSEQYF.

In this sample, this clonotype turned up a few times. This chain connects TRBV11-2 to TRBJ2-2; no clear D gene. V was shortened by 0 bases and J by 6 bases, with 8 bases between the two germline ends. CDR3 size: 14 residues. Germline values: CDR1 SGHAT, CDR2 FQNNGV. CDR3: CASSLEGSAGELFF. In nucleotides, the CDR3 is TGTGCCAGCAGCTTAGAGGGATCGGCCGGGGAGCTGTTTTTT.

This clonotype was detected ten times or more. V usage is TRBV7-2 and J usage is TRBJ2-3; no clear D. Germline V gives CDR1 SGHTA, CDR2 FQGNSA. The CDR3 is made up of 16 amino acids. V was cut by 5 bases and J by 0 bases, with 15 bases left in between. This CDR3 reads CASSAAFSPSTDTQYF. The DNA for the CDR3 is TGTGCCAGCAGCGCCGCGTTTTCCCCTAGCACAGATACGCAGTATTTT.

The sample holds many counts of this clonotype. The chain carries TRBV4-3 and TRBJ2-1; no definite D call. Deletions cut 0 bases from V and 7 bases from J, with 13 bases between. The CDR3 contains 15 residues. Germline V gene data show CDR1 as LGHNA and CDR2 as YSLEER. This CDR3 is CASSQDLPGSNEQFF. The CDR3 nucleotides read TGCGCCAGCAGCCAAGATCTTCCCGGATCAAATGAGCAGTTCTTC.

This clonotype was observed many times. The chain joins TRBV6-5 to TRBJ1-3; no reliable D call. Germline V gene lookup returns CDR1 MNHEY and CDR2 SVGAGI. The CDR3 covers 16 residues. V was shortened by 0 bases and J by 2 bases, with 11 bases between the two germline ends. The CDR3, as DNA: TGTGCCAGCAGTTACTCGCGGGTCCCACCTGGAAACACCATATATTTT. This encodes CASSYSRVPPGNTIYF.

This clonotype was seen ten or more times. The chain has TRBV3-1 and TRBJ1-3; no reliable D call. Per germline, CDR1 LGHDT and CDR2 YNNKEL (reference sequence). The ends were cut back, 5 bases at V and 0 bases at J, with 11 bases in the middle. The CDR3 loop spans 15 amino acids. CDR3 DNA sequence: TGTGCCAGCAGCTCAGCGGACCTCTCTGGAAACACCATATATTTT. This translates into CASSSADLSGNTIYF.

This clonotype showed up many times. This chain connects TRBV7-6 to TRBJ1-1, with D perhaps TRBD1 (5 bases). Germline CDR1 is SGHVS and CDR2 is FNYEAQ. The CDR3 length is 14 residues. Trimming stripped 1 base from V and 0 bases from J, with 6 bases between. CDR3 nucleotides: TGTGCCAGCAGCTTAGGAGGGGTGAACACTGAAGCTTTCTTT. Its translation: CASSLGGVNTEAFF.

This chain links TRBV5-1 with TRBJ1-1; 10 positions match TRBD1. V was pared by 6 bases and J by 6 bases, with 8 bases of the junction left unmatched. Germline loops: CDR1 SGHRS, CDR2 YFSETQ. The CDR3 is made up of 14 amino acids. In nucleotides, the CDR3 is TGCGCCAGCAACCCGGGACAGGGGATGGCTGAAGCTTTCTTT. Protein sequence: CASNPGQGMAEAFF.

Note on this clonotype: This may be a read error, as it is one base from a much larger clone. The rearrangement uses TRBV3-1 and TRBJ2-7, with D hard to call. The CDR3 runs to 12 residues. The germline V gene has CDR1 LGHDT and CDR2 YNNKEL (reference sequence). The CDR3 DNA is TGTGCCAGCGGCCAAGGTGGCTACGAGCAGTACTTC. This encodes CASGQGGYEQYF.

As for this clonotype: An end of the junction differs from the germline gene, which may be a read error. This chain uses TRBV7-2 with TRBJ2-7; possible D gene TRBD2, 6 bases. Per the germline V gene, CDR1 is SGHTA and CDR2 is FQGNSA. The CDR3 extends over 13 amino acids. CDR3 amino acids: CASSLGRRDEQCF. For the CDR3, the DNA is TGTGCCAGCAGCTTAGGCCGGAGGGACGAGCAGTGCTTC.

In this sample, this clonotype turned up many times. The gene calls are TRBV20-1 and TRBJ1-5; 7 bases are a match to TRBD1. This CDR3 contains 15 residues. V shed 1 base, J shed 2 bases, and the junction held 5 bases outside the gene matches. Germline V CDR1 and CDR2: DFQATT, SNEGSKA (reference sequence). The CDR3 loop is CSARGDSWGNQPQHF. The CDR3 DNA sequence: TGCAGTGCTAGAGGGGACAGTTGGGGCAATCAGCCCCAGCATTTT.

This clonotype appeared a few times. This chain connects TRBV7-8 to TRBJ2-1, with TRBD2 as a possible D gene (6 bases). V was shortened by 0 bases and J by 10 bases, with 7 bases between the two germline ends. CDR1 SGHVS and CDR2 FQNEAQ come from the germline V gene. This CDR3 is built from 12 residues. The CDR3 nucleotides are TGTGCCAGCAGCTTAGCTCGGGGGGAGCAGTTCTTC. This codes for CASSLARGEQFF.

This clonotype came up many times. The V call is TRBV3-1, the J call TRBJ1-2; no definite D call. The CDR3 runs 12 residues. V lost 4 bases and J 7 bases, leaving 10 bases between the germline ends. Per the germline V gene, CDR1 is LGHDT and CDR2 is YNNKEL (reference sequence). In nucleotides, the CDR3 is TGTGCCAGCAGCCTAAGAGGAGGTGGCTACACCTTC. It codes for CASSLRGGGYTF.

This clonotype was counted between two and nine times. The chain recombines TRBV5-1 with TRBJ1-5; 7 nucleotides agree with TRBD1. CDR1 is SGHRS, CDR2 YFSETQ, per germline. The CDR3 has 21 residues. V lost 1 base to trimming and J lost 0 bases; unmatched junction nucleotides: 19. In DNA, the CDR3 is TGCGCCAGCAGCTTGTTAGGGGACAGACCTGTTCCTCGTTATAGCAATCAGCCCCAGCATTTT. It specifies CASSLLGDRPVPRYSNQPQHF.

The CDR3 sequence is CASSVAGYEFYNEQFF. CDR3 nucleotide sequence: TGTGCCAGCAGCGTAGCAGGGTACGAATTCTACAATGAGCAGTTCTTC. The rearrangement links TRBV9 to TRBJ2-1; maybe TRBD1 (5 bases). CDR3 length: 16 amino acids. Germline assignment: CDR1 SGDLS and CDR2 YYNGEE. V lost 0 bases, J lost 3 bases, and 13 bases lay in between.

This clonotype was counted ten times or more. The chain recombines TRBV6-2 or TRBV6-3 with TRBJ1-1, with 8 bases that match TRBD1. Germline V lookup: CDR1 MNHEY, CDR2 SVGEGT. Trimming took 1 base from V and 3 from J; bases not matched to a gene: 4. The CDR3 totals 15 residues. For the CDR3, the DNA is TGTGCCAGCAGTTACTGGCAGGGGGCCCACACTGAAGCTTTCTTT. Residues: CASSYWQGAHTEAFF.

The CDR3: CATSETSGVGNEQFF. In nucleotides, the CDR3 is TGTGCCACCAGTGAGACTAGCGGGGTCGGCAATGAGCAGTTCTTC. The V and J genes are TRBV24-1 and TRBJ2-1; 11 bases align to TRBD2. J gave up 6 bases and V 4 bases, and 4 bases lay outside the gene matches. The CDR3 has 15 residues. Germline CDR1 KGHDR, CDR2 SFDVKD.

By its share, this clonotype is medium-sized. This chain links TRBV5-6 with TRBJ2-3, with D perhaps matching TRBD2 (5 bases). Germline values: CDR1 SGHDT, CDR2 YYEEEE. V lost 0 bases, J lost 0 bases, and 17 bases lay in between. This CDR3 has 18 amino acids. CDR3 coding DNA: TGTGCCAGCAGCTTGGAGGGTGGAGGCCCCCCTAGCACAGATACGCAGTATTTT. Protein: CASSLEGGGPPSTDTQYF.

This clonotype was picked up many times. The J gene is TRBJ2-1, the V gene TRBV18; D is unresolved. With 3 bases removed from V and 0 bases from J, the gap between germline ends came to 9 bases. This CDR3 is built from 15 residues. Per the germline V gene, CDR1 is KGHSH and CDR2 is LQKENI. The CDR3: CASSPDTDSYNEQFF. In nucleotides, the CDR3 is TGTGCCAGCTCACCCGACACGGACTCCTACAATGAGCAGTTCTTC.

This clonotype appeared many times. This chain joins TRBV29-1 and TRBJ2-7; D unresolved. Per germline, CDR1 SQVTM and CDR2 ANQGSEA. Trimming cost V 4 bases and J 7 bases, with 17 bases left between them. The CDR3 length is 13 residues. Here the CDR3 DNA reads TGCAGCGTTGGAGATGAGGTCCTCGGGGAGCAGTACTTC. Its protein product is CSVGDEVLGEQYF.

This clonotype is medium-sized within its sample. This chain links TRBV7-6 with TRBJ1-1, with a weak D call TRBD1 (6 bases). This CDR3 has 16 residues. The germline V gene encodes CDR1 SGHVS and CDR2 FNYEAQ. Trimming removed 5 bases from V and 4 bases from J, with 20 bases in between. CDR3 region: CASSRGETGGGTEAFF. Written as DNA, the CDR3 is TGTGCCAGCAGCAGAGGAGAGACAGGTGGAGGCACTGAAGCTTTCTTT. The full variable domain, in which reference TRBV7-6 and TRBJ1-1 provide the parts outside the CDR3, is GAGVSQSPRYKVTKRGQDVALRCDPISGHVSLYWYRQALGQGPEFLTYFNYEAQQDKSGLPNDRFSAERPEGSISTLTIQRTEQRDSAMYRCASSRGETGGGTEAFFGQGTRLTVV.